The T cell receptor (beta chain) under discussion was sequenced for a study of T cell repertoires in breast cancer (dated by TCRdb to 2016 to 2017). Regarding the study in general: Tumors, lymph nodes and peripheral blood lymphocytes from breast cancer patients were profiled in the study, along with peripheral blood from healthy control donors. ER+/PR+ status was present in the majority of the 20 to 25 patient tumors that were analyzed for shared TCRs. Sequencing yielded on average approximately 540,000 sequences per sample and about 10 reads per input cell. Tumor-free lymph nodes were processed without enzymatic digestion, and Ficoll was used to separate blood samples. Tumors and tumor-involved lymph nodes were minced and digested with Liberase and DNase, then filtered through 70-um and 40-um filters. Given the low mutational burden of breast cancer and the rarity of common mutations in breast cancer, it was reasoned that TCRs shared between breast cancer patients would target shared antigens. The controls were nine healthy donors whose age range was similar to that of the patients. Summary of the overall study and its limitations: Around 17 TCR pairs were shared across seven or more patient tumors and rarely found in control blood, suggesting possible tumor specificity. TRBV7 predominated among shared TCRs, which may reflect tumor recognition or a mispriming bias from eight TRBV7 primers. Sentinel lymph nodes involved by tumor shared about fourfold more TCRs with matched tumor repertoires than tumor-free nodes did (roughly 7.3% versus 1.9%). Because transcript abundance and primer differences skewed clone recovery, emulsion RT-PCR was regarded as qualitative rather than quantitative. Shared TCRs were encoded by various nucleotide sequences, which suggests selection and expansion based on antigen. Genuine antitumor clones may have been missed because singleton TCRs were discarded and only part of each tumor was sampled.

The CDR1 and CDR2 encoded by the germline V gene (reference sequence) are LGHDT and YNNKEL. At the junction V is shortened by 4 bases and J by 2 bases; bases outside the gene matches: 2. CDR3 length: 14 amino acids, cysteine to phenylalanine. Of the read, only the CDR3 DNA is kept; its 42 bases are in frame from base 1. This clonotype was counted at least ten times. This receptor's antigen is unknown. No qualities accompany the bases; no much larger clone lies one base away. To analyze paired alpha-beta TCRs of CD8+ T cells, the study used an expanded emulsion RT-PCR method with primers covering all TCR V genes. CD8+ T cells were isolated with a CD8 positive selection kit and were then incubated overnight in roughly 9.1 IU/mL IL-2 prior to emulsion RT-PCR. Library preparation used emulsion pairing. Unpaired genes were suppressed by a second nested PCR containing blocking oligos, after which a third nested PCR added Illumina adaptors and barcodes. Each emulsion RT-PCR master mix contained roughly 4,500-270,000 T cells, with C-region, Stepout and V-region primers. The emulsions were generated using the Micellula Emulsion and Purification Kit, and the RT-PCR was run with Qiagen OneStep RT-PCR reagents. The pooled libraries were sequenced on an Illumina MiSeq using paired-end 2 x 250 reads. The authors' pipeline ran thus. In Galaxy, read pairs were joined and then clipped at the engineered overlap into separate alpha and beta files, and any unclipped reads were discarded. Alpha-beta pairs were assigned using CompleteTCR, a MiTCR-based pipeline in which chains sharing read cluster identifiers are linked by an R script. TCR sequences seen only once, which were about 1-3.4%, were removed as potential sequencing errors. The public sequencing data were trimmed at Q25 with fastp and processed into clonotypes with MiXCR by TCRdb, which kept only in-frame beta chains. Identical CDR3 proteins give one entry, which carries the most common genes and DNA. The V and J calls shown here were made by TCRdb, not taken from the authors' results. This sample has under 5,500 distinct CDR3 sequences in its table, and 30% to 40% of those were observed once. The top ten clones comprise around 35% of the sample.

The origin of this receptor is a pool of human donors with breast cancer or a healthy control (not recorded which). The sequencing input was CD8+ T cells. The chain is assembled from TRBV3-1 and TRBJ2-3; TRBD2 agrees with 8 junctional bases. The DNA is TGTGCCAGCAGCCTTAGCGGGGCCACAGATACGCAGTATTTT. This gives the protein CASSLSGATDTQYF.